The 11 T cell receptor beta chains below come from one sample, sequenced in a study of response to subunit inactivated influenza vaccine. TCRdb analysed the RT-PCR reads with MiXCR anew, one entry per CDR3 protein. The table records 550,000 to 600,000 distinct CDR3 sequences, about an eighth of them present only once. Source: PBMCs from blood, taken on the day of vaccination. All receptors derive from a man aged 45-60 years who received an inactivated influenza vaccine.

CDR3 sequence reads: CASTARAAGELFF. As DNA, the CDR3 is TGTGCCTCGACCGCCCGGGCGGCCGGGGAGCTGTTTTTT. The chain couples TRBV2 to TRBJ2-2; no definite D call. The CDR3 loop spans 13 amino acids. The V and J ends lost 11 bases and 6 bases respectively, with 16 bases between them. Looked up from germline, CDR1 is SNHLY and CDR2 is FYNNEI.

The sample holds many counts of this clonotype. This sequence joins TRBV5-1 and TRBJ1-5; possibly TRBD1 for D (6 bases). Germline CDR1 and CDR2: SGHRS and YFSETQ. This CDR3 is 13 amino acids long. The V end was cut by 0 bases, the J end by 6 bases, with 7 bases between. CDR3 loop: CASSLEGGQPQHF. The CDR3 bases are TGCGCCAGCAGCTTGGAAGGGGGTCAGCCCCAGCATTTT.

There are a few counts of this clonotype. The rearrangement joins TRBV30 to TRBJ2-1; D tentatively reads TRBD1 or TRBD2 (5 bases each). The V gene lost 0 bases and the J gene lost 8 bases, with 20 bases spanning the gap. CDR3 length: 16 residues. Germline CDR1 is GTSNPN and CDR2 is SVGIG (reference sequence). In DNA form, the CDR3 reads TGTGCCTGGAGTGTCGGGATACGTCCTAGGGGTGATGAGCAGTTCTTC. Protein sequence: CAWSVGIRPRGDEQFF.

There are a few counts of this clonotype. The chain carries TRBV4-3 and TRBJ2-1; D remains unclear. Germline V gene data show CDR1 as LGHNA and CDR2 as YSLEER. The germline V and J ends were trimmed by 0 bases and 5 bases, with 11 bases remaining between them. CDR3 length: 15 amino acids. CDR3 DNA: TGCGCCAGCAGCCAAGATGTATGGCGGAACAATGAGCAGTTCTTC. Encoded protein: CASSQDVWRNNEQFF.

The sample holds a few counts of this clonotype. The chain joins TRBV7-9 to TRBJ2-2; no firm D call. The length of the CDR3 is 13 residues. CDR1 is SEHNR, CDR2 FQNEAQ, per germline (reference sequence). The ends were cut back, 10 bases at V and 0 bases at J, with 9 bases in the middle. CDR3 region: CANSIPNTGELFF. DNA of the CDR3: TGTGCCAACTCAATCCCGAACACCGGGGAGCTGTTTTTT.

J is TRBJ2-3 and V is TRBV7-2; no clear D. The V and J ends lost 4 bases and 3 bases respectively, with 8 bases between them. The CDR3 spans 13 residues. Germline loops: CDR1 SGHTA, CDR2 FQGNSA. The CDR3 protein is CASSSRKTDTQYF. The DNA for the CDR3 is TGTGCCAGCAGCTCGAGAAAAACAGATACGCAGTATTTT. The variable domain in full, with the rest retrieved from reference TRBV7-2 and TRBJ2-3, is GAGVSQSPSNKVTEKGKDVELRCDPISGHTALYWYRQSLGQGLEFLIYFQGNSAPDKSGLPSDRFSAERTGGSVSTLTIQRTQQEDSAVYLCASSSRKTDTQYFGPGTRLTVL.

The chain employs TRBV5-1 and TRBJ2-1; 12 positions match TRBD2. The CDR3 totals 15 residues. With 3 bases clipped from V and 8 bases from J, the junction kept 6 bases outside the gene matches. Per germline, CDR1 SGHRS and CDR2 YFSETQ. The CDR3: CASSYSSGGVDEQFF. In nucleotides, the CDR3 is TGCGCCAGCAGCTACTCTAGCGGGGGGGTCGATGAGCAGTTCTTC. Full variable domain (outside the CDR3, taken from reference TRBV5-1 and TRBJ2-1): KAGVTQTPRYLIKTRGQQVTLSCSPISGHRSVSWYQQTPGQGLQFLFEYFSETQRNKGNFPGRFSGRQFSNSRSEMNVSTLELGDSALYLCASSYSSGGVDEQFFGPGTRLTVL.

Only a few counts were recorded for this clonotype. The chain joins TRBV7-9 to TRBJ2-2; TRBD1 aligns across 9 bases. Germline lookup yields CDR1 SEHNR and CDR2 FQNEAQ (reference sequence). The CDR3 has 16 residues. J lost 4 bases, V lost 5 bases, and 8 bases had no gene match. CDR3 DNA sequence: TGTGCCAGCAGCATCCTCCGGGACAGGGCCACCGGGGAGCTGTTTTTT. Amino acids: CASSILRDRATGELFF.

This clonotype has a handful of counts. This chain links TRBV6-5 with TRBJ2-1, with 8 bases identical to TRBD2. This CDR3 is 14 amino acids long. Per germline, CDR1 MNHEY and CDR2 SVGAGI. Trimming took 4 bases from V and 9 from J; bases not matched to a gene: 8. CDR3 residues: CASSSAPGGIEQFF. CDR3 in DNA: TGTGCCAGCAGTTCAGCTCCGGGGGGGATTGAGCAGTTCTTC.

This clonotype appeared a few times. The rearrangement uses TRBV20-1 and TRBJ1-6; D uncertain. The V gene's germline CDR1 is DFQATT and CDR2 SNEGSKA (reference sequence). Trimming stripped 3 bases from V and 0 bases from J, with 9 bases between. CDR3 size: 15 residues. CDR3: CSASRGSSYNSPLHF. DNA of the CDR3: TGCAGTGCTAGCAGAGGCAGCTCCTATAATTCACCCCTCCACTTT.

This clonotype was seen only once. Just one base apart from a much larger clone, this may be a read error. The genes are TRBV6-1 and TRBJ2-7, with 9 nucleotides matching TRBD2. CDR3 length: 16 residues. V shed 5 bases and J 3 bases; nucleotides not matched to a gene: 11. The V gene's germline CDR1 is MNHNS and CDR2 SASEGT. CDR3 DNA: TGTGCCAGCAGTAGGCCTAGCGGGGCGGCCAACTACGAGCAGTACTTC. It specifies CASSRPSGAANYEQYF.